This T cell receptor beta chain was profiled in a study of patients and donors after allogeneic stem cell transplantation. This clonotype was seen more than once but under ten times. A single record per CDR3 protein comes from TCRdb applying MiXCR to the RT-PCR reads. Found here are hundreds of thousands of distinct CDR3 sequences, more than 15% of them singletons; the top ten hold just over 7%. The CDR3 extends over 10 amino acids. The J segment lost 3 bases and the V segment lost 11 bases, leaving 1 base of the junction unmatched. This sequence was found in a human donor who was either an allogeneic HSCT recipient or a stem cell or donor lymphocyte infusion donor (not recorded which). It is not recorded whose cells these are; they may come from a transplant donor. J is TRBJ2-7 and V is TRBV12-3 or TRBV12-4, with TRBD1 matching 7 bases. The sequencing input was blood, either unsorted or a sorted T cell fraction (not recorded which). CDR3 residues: CAAGGYEQYF. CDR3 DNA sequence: TGTGCCGCAGGGGGCTACGAGCAGTACTTC.